Listed here is a single TCR beta chain. Its antigen remains unknown. The entry originates in a study of cytomegalovirus exposure and HLA in healthy donors. Whole-study results and caveats: A missense variant in DCLRE1C was later tied to TCR beta V- and J-gene trimming. Accounts indicate the classifier identified cytomegalovirus status with strong specificity and sensitivity. It was confirmed in vitro that three of the CMV-associated chains were specific for CMV antigens.

Vbeta (60) and Jbeta (13) primers were used in the PCR. Repertoires were generated with immunoSEQ multiplex PCR, while TCRdb's copy carries only in-frame clones and drops some. The sample yields some 140,000 clones, approximately 80% seen once. The V and J ends lost 0 bases and 2 bases, in that order; junction bases with no gene match: 6. Germline assignment: CDR1 SGHNT and CDR2 YYREEE (reference sequence). This CDR3 is built from 16 residues. The sample taken for sequencing was PBMCs. This clonotype was obtained from a young woman in good health and CMV-seronegative. The chain couples TRBV5-4 to TRBJ2-7; 9 bases map to TRBD2. The CDR3 region has the DNA TGTGCCAGCAGCTTGGTACTAGCGGGCCCAACCTACGAGCAGTACTTC. This codes for CASSLVLAGPTYEQYF.